This TCR beta chain was captured by sequencing in a study of vaccination and CD4 T cells after COVID-19. On the study more broadly: According to the study, participants were given two doses of BNT162b2 or mRNA-1273 vaccine.

This clonotype was observed a few times. No antigen is known for it. Once obtained from cultured CD4+ T cells, the DNA was sequenced using the Oncomine TCR Beta short-read assay. Each CDR3 protein is one row after TCRdb ran MiXCR on the PCR reads. Among roughly 8,700 distinct CDR3 sequences, 20% to 25% were seen once, and the ten largest hold roughly a fifth. Trimming took 2 bases from V and 5 from J, leaving 15 bases between them. CDR3 length equals 15 residues. Germline V CDR1 and CDR2: MGHDK, SYGVNS. The treatment: roughly 10-day PBMC culture with coronavirus spike peptide pools or control peptides (ViraFEST assay).

Source material: cultured CD4+ T cells from blood. This TCR was sampled from a human donor with COVID-19. The V and J genes are TRBV25-1 and TRBJ2-5; D is tentatively TRBD1 or TRBD2 (5 bases each). The CDR3 protein is CASSEGDGRRETQYF. The CDR3 nucleotides read TGTGCCAGCAGTGAAGGGGACGGACGTCGGGAGACCCAGTACTTC.